The T cell receptor (beta chain) described here comes from a study of radiation and T cells in renal cell carcinoma. Time point given: blood 4 weeks post-SBRT, at nephrectomy. Stated treatment: 15 Gy SBRT to primary tumor, nephrectomy 4 weeks later. Nephrectomy followed 15 Gy stereotactic body radiation by 4 weeks. Libraries were prepared by immunoSEQ multiplex PCR; TCRdb keeps only in-frame clonotypes and omits some of them. Here the sample spans about 170,000 clones, about nine tenths being singletons. Trimming removed 3 bases from V and 9 bases from J, with 11 bases in between. The germline gives CDR1 SGHTA, CDR2 FQGNSA. The CDR3 consists of 12 residues.

The starting material was blood, obtained from a patient whose treatment included radiotherapy and nephrectomy. This sequence was found in a woman aged 50 to 65 with renal cell carcinoma. This chain joins TRBV7-2 and TRBJ1-2; D unresolved. The CDR3: CASSFPGVSYTF. The CDR3 DNA is TGTGCCAGCAGCTTCCCCGGGGTGAGCTACACCTTC.